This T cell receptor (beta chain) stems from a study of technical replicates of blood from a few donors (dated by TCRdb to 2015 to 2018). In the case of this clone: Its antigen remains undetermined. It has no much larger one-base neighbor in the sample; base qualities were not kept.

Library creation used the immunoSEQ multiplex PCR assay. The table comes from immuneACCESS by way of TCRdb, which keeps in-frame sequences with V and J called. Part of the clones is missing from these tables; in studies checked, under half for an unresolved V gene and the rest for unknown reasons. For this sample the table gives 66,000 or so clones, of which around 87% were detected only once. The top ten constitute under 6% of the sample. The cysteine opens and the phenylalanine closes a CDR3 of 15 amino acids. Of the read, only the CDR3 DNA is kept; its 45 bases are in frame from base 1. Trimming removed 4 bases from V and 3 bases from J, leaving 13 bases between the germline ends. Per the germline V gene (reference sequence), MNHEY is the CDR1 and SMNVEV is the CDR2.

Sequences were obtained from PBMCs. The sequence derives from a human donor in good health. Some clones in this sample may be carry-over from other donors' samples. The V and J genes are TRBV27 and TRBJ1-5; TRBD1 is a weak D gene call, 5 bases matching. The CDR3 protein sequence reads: CASSSGWGLNQPQHF. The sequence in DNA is TGTGCCAGCAGTTCTGGATGGGGCCTCAATCAGCCCCAGCATTTT.